The 20 T cell receptor beta chains below all came from one sample that was sequenced in a study of blood T cell repertoires in COVID-19. Some clones are missing from TCRdb's copy, which holds only in-frame ones; the method was immunoSEQ multiplex PCR. The table records fewer than 150,000 clones, almost 90% of them present only once. Sequencing used peripheral blood. The receptors originated from a man over 45 with active or convalescent COVID-19.

This clone turned up a few times. The chain couples TRBV7-9 to TRBJ1-6; D is perhaps TRBD1 (6 bases). This CDR3 region has 14 residues. The germline gives CDR1 SEHNR, CDR2 FQNEAQ (reference sequence). The V end was cut by 1 base, the J end by 8 bases, with 9 bases between. CDR3 loop: CASSLGGGDSPLHF. In DNA, the CDR3 is TGTGCCAGCAGCTTAGGAGGGGGTGATTCACCCCTCCACTTT.

The J gene is TRBJ1-2, the V gene TRBV10-3, with D tentatively TRBD1 (5 bases). The ends were cut back, 0 bases at V and 2 bases at J, with 16 bases in the middle. CDR3 length: 17 residues. Germline V gives CDR1 ENHRY, CDR2 SYGVKD. The DNA for the CDR3 is TGTGCCATCAGTGAGTCGACGCAGGGAGGTGGGAACTATGGCTACACCTTC. Translation: CAISESTQGGGNYGYTF.

V is TRBV6-2 or TRBV6-3 and J is TRBJ2-7, with D possibly TRBD2 on 5 matching bases. CDR3 length equals 18 residues. The ends were cut back, 2 bases at V and 2 bases at J, with 22 bases in the middle. Per the germline V gene, CDR1 is MNHEY and CDR2 is SVGEGT. The CDR3 bases are TGTGCCAGCAGTTACAATCCACTAAGGCGGGCCAAAACCTACGAGCAGTACTTC. Translated: CASSYNPLRRAKTYEQYF.

CDR3 loop: CASSLEASGGYEKLFF. The CDR3 coding sequence is TGTGCCAGCAGCTTAGAGGCCTCAGGGGGCTATGAAAAACTGTTTTTT. The J gene is TRBJ1-4, the V gene TRBV7-6; 8 nucleotides align to TRBD1. Germline V CDR1 and CDR2: SGHVS, FNYEAQ. Germline trimming cut 1 base from V and 6 bases from J; bases unmatched to any gene: 7. The CDR3 totals 16 residues.

The CDR3 sequence is CASSTSGGLTDTQYF. CDR3 bases: TGTGCCAGTAGTACCTCAGGGGGCCTGACAGATACGCAGTATTTT. The chain couples TRBV19 to TRBJ2-3, with 8 bases matching TRBD1. V shed 4 bases and J 3 bases; nucleotides not matched to a gene: 6. The germline V gene encodes CDR1 LNHDA and CDR2 SQIVND (reference sequence). This CDR3 has 15 amino acids.

The chain links TRBV5-1 to TRBJ2-3; 8 bases align to TRBD1. V was clipped by 3 bases and J by 0 bases; unmatched bases: 3. The germline V gene encodes CDR1 SGHRS and CDR2 YFSETQ. This CDR3 region has 15 residues. CDR3 residues: CASSYQGASTDTQYF. The CDR3 coding sequence is TGCGCCAGCAGCTATCAGGGGGCGAGCACAGATACGCAGTATTTT.

The V call is TRBV11-2, the J call TRBJ2-1; TRBD2 aligns across 14 bases. V lost 0 bases to trimming and J lost 0 bases; unmatched junction nucleotides: 7. The CDR3 totals 20 residues. The germline V gene encodes CDR1 SGHAT and CDR2 FQNNGV. DNA for the CDR3: TGTGCCAGCAGCTTAGATTCGGGACTAGCGGGAGTTTACTCCTACAATGAGCAGTTCTTC. Protein product: CASSLDSGLAGVYSYNEQFF.

V gene TRBV7-2 combines with J gene TRBJ2-5, with 12 positions matching TRBD2. The CDR3 spans 19 residues. V lost 1 base, J lost 2 bases, and 11 bases stayed unmatched. Looked up from germline, CDR1 is SGHTA and CDR2 is FQGNSA. CDR3 protein: CASSLGPLLAGGSQETQYF. The CDR3 nucleotides read TGTGCCAGCAGCTTAGGACCCCTACTAGCGGGAGGCTCTCAAGAGACCCAGTACTTC.

The rearrangement joins TRBV10-3 to TRBJ2-3, with a weak D call TRBD2 (6 bases). This CDR3 contains 14 residues. Germline-derived CDR1 and CDR2 are ENHRY and SYGVKD. Trimming stripped 5 bases from V and 1 base from J, with 10 bases between. The CDR3 region is CAISFGSRTDTQYF. The CDR3 DNA sequence: TGTGCCATCAGTTTCGGGAGCCGCACAGATACGCAGTATTTT.

This chain joins TRBV4-1 and TRBJ2-7; 8 bases agree with TRBD1. CDR1 is MGHRA and CDR2 is YSYEKL in the germline V gene. Unmatched junction bases numbered 5, after V lost 4 bases and J lost 6 bases. The CDR3 length is 13 residues. The CDR3 protein is CASSRSQGGEQYF. CDR3 sequence (DNA): TGCGCCAGCAGCCGGTCACAGGGGGGCGAGCAGTACTTC.

The chain links TRBV27 to TRBJ2-7, with a weak D call TRBD2 (6 bases). CDR1 is MNHEY and CDR2 is SMNVEV in the germline V gene (reference sequence). V dropped 3 bases and J dropped 3 bases, with 12 bases sitting between them. CDR3 length: 14 residues. The CDR3 nucleotides are TGTGCCAGCAGTTTCGGGAGTAGGTACTACGAGCAGTACTTC. Translated, it gives CASSFGSRYYEQYF.

The CDR3 reads CASSQDRKRGLSGELFF. The CDR3 DNA reads as TGTGCCAGCAGCCAAGATAGGAAAAGGGGGCTCAGCGGGGAGCTGTTTTTT. The V call is TRBV3-1 (or the pseudogene TRBV3-2), the J call TRBJ2-2, with TRBD1 identical over 7 bases. V dropped 0 bases and J dropped 7; count of bases not matched to a gene: 11. The CDR3 loop spans 17 amino acids. The germline V gene encodes CDR1 LGHDT and CDR2 YNNKEL (reference sequence).

The V gene is TRBV19, the J gene TRBJ1-1; maybe TRBD1 (5 bases). The CDR3 loop spans 12 amino acids. Germline V gives CDR1 LNHDA, CDR2 SQIVND (reference sequence). The ends were cut back, 7 bases at V and 7 bases at J, with 13 bases in the middle. The CDR3 sequence: CASMVPQGEAFF. CDR3 nucleotide sequence: TGTGCCAGTATGGTCCCTCAGGGTGAAGCTTTCTTT.

The V call is TRBV7-3, the J call TRBJ2-6; TRBD1 might be the D (6 bases). This CDR3 spans 16 amino acids. CDR1 is SGHTA, CDR2 FQGTGA, per germline. V was trimmed by 0 bases and J by 2 bases, leaving 8 bases between them. The DNA for the CDR3 is TGTGCCAGCAGCTTAACTGGGGGCACTGGGGCCAACGTCCTGACTTTC. Translating it yields CASSLTGGTGANVLTF.

The chain recombines TRBV1 with TRBJ2-4; the table assigns TRBD1, which was not confirmed against the DNA. TRBV1 is a pseudogene locus. There are 18 residues in the CDR3. This CDR3 reads CTSSQDRPSDRVQNIQYF. CDR3 nucleotides: TGCACCAGCAGCCAAGATAGACCCTCAGACAGGGTCCAAAACATTCAGTACTTC.

In this sample, this clone turned up a few times. The rearrangement joins TRBV29-1 to TRBJ2-7; D not certain. The germline V and J ends were trimmed by 4 bases and 6 bases, with 10 bases remaining between them. The CDR3 is 11 residues long. Germline lookup yields CDR1 SQVTM and CDR2 ANQGSEA. The CDR3, as DNA: TGCAGCGTTGTTAAGACTGCCGAGCAGTACTTC. Translation: CSVVKTAEQYF.

V and J are TRBV7-9 and TRBJ1-3; the D gene is possibly TRBD1 (6 bases). Looked up from germline, CDR1 is SEHNR and CDR2 is FQNEAQ (reference sequence). The CDR3 covers 18 residues. Trimming took off 0 bases at V and 0 bases at J, with 15 bases between the two ends. CDR3 protein: CASSLAAWTEHSGNTIYF. The CDR3 bases are TGTGCCAGCAGCTTAGCTGCCTGGACAGAACACTCTGGAAACACCATATATTTT.

This clone has just one count. V usage is TRBV5-4 and J usage is TRBJ2-2; the D is unclear. V lost 0 bases, J lost 1 base, and 7 bases lay in between. CDR1 is SGHNT and CDR2 is YYREEE in the germline V gene (reference sequence). CDR3 length equals 15 residues. CDR3 coding DNA: TGTGCCAGCAGCTTGGACGGGTTGAACACCGGGGAGCTGTTTTTT. This translates into CASSLDGLNTGELFF. Using reference TRBV5-4 and TRBJ2-2 for the parts outside the CDR3, the full variable domain is ETGVTQSPTHLIKTRGQQVTLRCSSQSGHNTVSWYQQALGQGPQFIFQYYREEENGRGNFPPRFSGLQFPNYSSELNVNALELDDSALYLCASSLDGLNTGELFFGEGSRLTVL.

In DNA, the CDR3 is TGTGCCAGCAGTCCAGGATCCTATGGCTACACCTTC. As protein: CASSPGSYGYTF. The chain employs TRBV12-3 or TRBV12-4 and TRBJ1-2, with D unresolved. V was cut by 5 bases and J by 4 bases, with 8 bases left in between. This CDR3 is 12 amino acids long.

The chain combines TRBV4-1 with TRBJ2-1; the D gene is possibly TRBD2 (6 bases). CDR1 MGHRA and CDR2 YSYEKL come from the germline V gene. This CDR3 contains 13 residues. The V end lost 1 base, the J end lost 7 bases, and 8 bases lay between the germline ends. The CDR3 loop reads CASSQGRGNEQFF. As DNA, the CDR3 is TGCGCCAGCAGCCAAGGGAGGGGAAATGAGCAGTTCTTC.